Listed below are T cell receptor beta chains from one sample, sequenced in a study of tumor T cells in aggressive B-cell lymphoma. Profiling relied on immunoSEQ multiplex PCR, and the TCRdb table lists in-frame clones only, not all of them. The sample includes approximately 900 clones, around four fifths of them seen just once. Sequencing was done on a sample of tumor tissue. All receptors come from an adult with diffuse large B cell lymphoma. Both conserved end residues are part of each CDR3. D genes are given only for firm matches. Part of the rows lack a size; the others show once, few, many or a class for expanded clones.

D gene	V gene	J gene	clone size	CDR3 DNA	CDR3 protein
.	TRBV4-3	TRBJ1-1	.	TGCGCCAGCAGCCAAACCGGAGGGAGCACTGAAGCTTTCTTT	CASSQTGGSTEAFF
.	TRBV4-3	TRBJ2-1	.	TGCGCCAGCAGCCAAGAATTGGAGGGGGAGCAGTTCTTC	CASSQELEGEQFF
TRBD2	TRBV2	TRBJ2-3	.	TGTGCCAGCGTGAGCGGGATCACAGATACGCAGTATTTT	CASVSGITDTQYF
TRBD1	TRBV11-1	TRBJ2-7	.	TGTGCCAGCAGCTTTTCGACAGGGGAATACGAGCAGTACTTC	CASSFSTGEYEQYF
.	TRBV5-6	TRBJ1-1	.	TGTGCCAGCAGCCTGCAGATCGGGGCTGAAGCTTTCTTT	CASSLQIGAEAFF
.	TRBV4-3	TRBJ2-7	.	TGCGCCAGCAACCTTGACGGTCATCGGGGGGAGCAGTACTTC	CASNLDGHRGEQYF
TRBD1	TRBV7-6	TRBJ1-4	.	TGTGCCAGCAGCTTAGCAGGGACAGTGTCTGAAAAACTGTTTTTT	CASSLAGTVSEKLFF
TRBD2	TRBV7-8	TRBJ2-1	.	TGTGCCAGCAGCTTAGTTGGCGGGGGGGCAGCGTATGAGCAGTTCTTC	CASSLVGGGAAYEQFF
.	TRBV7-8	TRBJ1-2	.	TGTGCCAGCAGCCCCCGGGTGTTTGGCTACACCTTC	CASSPRVFGYTF
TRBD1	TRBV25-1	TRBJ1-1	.	TGTGCCAGCAGTGAACAGGGGGTTGGTGAAGCTTTCTTT	CASSEQGVGEAFF
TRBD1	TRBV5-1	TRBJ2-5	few	TGCGCCAGCAGCCCCGGACAGGGGGCGACCCAGTACTTC	CASSPGQGATQYF
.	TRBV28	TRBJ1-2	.	TGTGCCAGCAGCCCCACCCGACAGGCCTATGGCTACACCTTC	CASSPTRQAYGYTF
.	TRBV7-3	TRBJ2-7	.	TGTGCCAGCAGCCCTCGTTCAGGCGAGCAGTACTTC	CASSPRSGEQYF
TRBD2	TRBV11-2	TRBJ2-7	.	TGTGCCAGCAGCCCCACGGGAGGGGCCCCGATGGAGCAGTACTTC	CASSPTGGAPMEQYF
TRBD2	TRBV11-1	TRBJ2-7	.	TGTGCCAGCAGCGCTAGCGGGAGGGCCAGGCTCGAGCAGTACTTC	CASSASGRARLEQYF
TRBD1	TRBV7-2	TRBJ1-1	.	TGTGCCAGCAGCTCTCAGGGGGACACTGAAGCTTTCTTT	CASSSQGDTEAFF
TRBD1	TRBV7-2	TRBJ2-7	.	TGTGCCAGCAGCCTAGGCGGGACAGGGGCGTACGAGCAGTACTTC	CASSLGGTGAYEQYF
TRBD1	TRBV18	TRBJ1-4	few	TGTGCCAGCTCACCTGACCGGGACAGGGCTGAAAAACTGTTTTTT	CASSPDRDRAEKLFF
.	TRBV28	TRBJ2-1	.	TGTGCCAGCAGTTTGGGATACGGACACTCCGAGCAGTTCTTC	CASSLGYGHSEQFF
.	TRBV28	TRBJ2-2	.	TGTGCCAGCAGTGCGTTAGGGGACGGAGGGGAACCCGGGGAGCTGTTTTTT	CASSALGDGGEPGELFF
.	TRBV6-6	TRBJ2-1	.	TGTGCCAGCAGACCGGGCCGAGGACTGGAGCAGTTCTTC	CASRPGRGLEQFF
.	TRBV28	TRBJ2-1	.	TGTGCCAGTATCCCGCGGACAGAAGTCGGCGATGAGCAGTTCTTC	CASIPRTEVGDEQFF
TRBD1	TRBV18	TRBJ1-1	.	TGTGCTAGCTCACCAGGACAGGGTTTGACTGAAGCTTTCTTT	CASSPGQGLTEAFF
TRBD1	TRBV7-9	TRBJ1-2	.	TGTGCCAGCAGCCCTCCCGGACAGGTGGATGGCTACACCTTC	CASSPPGQVDGYTF
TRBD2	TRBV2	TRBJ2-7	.	TGTGCCAGCACTAGCGGGAGCTCCTACGAGCAGTACTTC	CASTSGSSYEQYF
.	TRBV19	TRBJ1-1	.	TGTGCCAGTACCACCGAACCGGGGATGGACACTGAAGCTTTCTTT	CASTTEPGMDTEAFF
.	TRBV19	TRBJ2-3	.	TGTGCCAGTTCCTGGAGGGCCACAGATACGCAGTATTTT	CASSWRATDTQYF
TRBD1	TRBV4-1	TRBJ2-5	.	TGCGCCAGCAGCCAAGACGACAGGGGTACGGAGACCCAGTACTTC	CASSQDDRGTETQYF
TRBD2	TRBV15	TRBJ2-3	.	TGTGCCACCAGCAGAGATCAGGGACTACCGATTAAGGTAGATACGCAGTATTTT	CATSRDQGLPIKVDTQYF
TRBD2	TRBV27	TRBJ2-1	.	TGTGCCAGCAGTTCGGGGTTGGGGACTAGCGGCAACAATGAGCAGTTCTTC	CASSSGLGTSGNNEQFF
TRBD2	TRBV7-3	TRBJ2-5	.	TGTGCCAGCAGCTTAAACAGCGGGGGGGCGGAGACCCAATACTTC	CASSLNSGGAETQYF
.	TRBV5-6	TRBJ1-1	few	TGTGCCAGCAGCTTGACAGGAGTAGTCACTGAAGCTTTCTTT	CASSLTGVVTEAFF
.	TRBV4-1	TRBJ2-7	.	TGCGCCAGCAGCCAAGATATACAGTACGAGCAGTACTTC	CASSQDIQYEQYF
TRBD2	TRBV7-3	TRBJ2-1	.	TGTGCCAGCAGCTTAGGACTAGCGGGAGCCCTGGATGAGCAGTTCTTC	CASSLGLAGALDEQFF
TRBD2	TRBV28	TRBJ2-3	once	TGTGCCAGCAGTCCCTTCGAGGGACTAGCGGGAGGGCCTTTGGATACGCAGTATTTT	CASSPFEGLAGGPLDTQYF
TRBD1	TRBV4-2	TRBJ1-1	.	TGTGCCAGCAGCCCGGTCGGACAGGGGGATTCTGAAGCTTTCTTT	CASSPVGQGDSEAFF
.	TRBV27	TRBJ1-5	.	TGTGCCAGCAGTTGGCAGGGGCTAAATCAGCCCCAGCATTTT	CASSWQGLNQPQHF
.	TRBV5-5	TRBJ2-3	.	TGTGCCAGCAGCCCCTGGGCTGATACGCAGTATTTT	CASSPWADTQYF
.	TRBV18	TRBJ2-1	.	TGTGCCAGCTCACCCCGCGATGAGCAGTTCTTC	CASSPRDEQFF
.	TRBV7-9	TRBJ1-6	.	TGTGCCAGCAGCTTACCCGGGGTTCATTCACCCCTCCACTTT	CASSLPGVHSPLHF
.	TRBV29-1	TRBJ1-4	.	TGCAGCGGCCTCGCTTGGGGAGGTGAAAAACTGTTTTTT	CSGLAWGGEKLFF
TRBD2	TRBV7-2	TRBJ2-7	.	TGTGCCAGCAGGGGGAGAGCGGGGGTCTCCTACGAGCAGTACTTC	CASRGRAGVSYEQYF
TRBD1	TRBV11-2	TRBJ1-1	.	TGTGCCAGTAGCCTCCGGACAGGGGGCAAAGCTTTCTTT	CASSLRTGGKAFF
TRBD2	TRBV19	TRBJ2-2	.	TGTGCCAGTAGTATCTTGACTAGCGGGGGGTTACCCGGGGAGCTGTTTTTT	CASSILTSGGLPGELFF
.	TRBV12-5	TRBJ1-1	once	TGTGCTAGTGGAGGAGAAGGGGTGAACACTGAAGCTTTCTTT	CASGGEGVNTEAFF
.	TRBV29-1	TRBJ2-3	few	TGCAGCGTTCAAGGATTTCTCGCAGTTCAAGATACGCAGTATTTT	CSVQGFLAVQDTQYF
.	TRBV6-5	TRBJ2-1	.	TGTGCCAGCAGTGACAACAATGAGCAGTTCTTC	CASSDNNEQFF
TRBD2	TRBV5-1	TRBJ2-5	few	TGCGCCAGCAGAGCGGGAGGGCCAGGGGAGACCCAGTACTTC	CASRAGGPGETQYF
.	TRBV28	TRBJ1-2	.	TGTGCCAGCAGTTGGAGGTGGATGGCTGGCTACACCTTC	CASSWRWMAGYTF
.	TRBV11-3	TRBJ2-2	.	TGTGCCAGCAGCTTAAGGGACAAAGGCGGGGAGCTGTTTTTT	CASSLRDKGGELFF
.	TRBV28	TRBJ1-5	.	TGTGCCAGCAGCCCACCGGCAGGGGAGGGGCCTAGCAATCAGCCCCAGCATTTT	CASSPPAGEGPSNQPQHF
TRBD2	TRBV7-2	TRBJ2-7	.	TGTGCCAGCAGCCGGGACTACTCCTACGAGCAGTACTTC	CASSRDYSYEQYF
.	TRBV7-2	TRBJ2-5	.	TGTGCCAGCAGCTTAGCTCTCGGTTCCGGGGAGACCCAGTACTTC	CASSLALGSGETQYF
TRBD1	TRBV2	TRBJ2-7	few	TGTGCCAGCAGAGCGACAGGGATTGGCGAGCAGTACTTC	CASRATGIGEQYF
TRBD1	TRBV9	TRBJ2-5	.	TGTGCCAGCAGCCCCCACCCGCGGGGGACAGGGGGCGAGGGAGAGACCCAGTACTTC	CASSPHPRGTGGEGETQYF
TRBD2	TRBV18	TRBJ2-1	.	TGTGCCAGCGCCCCCGGGACTAACGTACCTGAGCAGTTCTTC	CASAPGTNVPEQFF